These 3 T cell receptor beta chains came from one sample sequenced in a study of monozygotic twins with inflammatory bowel disease. Using the 5' RACE reads, TCRdb records one entry per CDR3 protein without DNA. The listing contains 150,000 to 200,000 distinct CDR3 sequences. Sequencing used blood. Source of these receptors: a human donor with ulcerative colitis or Crohn's disease, or a healthy co-twin of an affected twin (not recorded which).

The chain has TRBV29-1 and TRBJ2-1; checking the TCRdb D call of TRBD2 is not possible without DNA. CDR3 length equals 16 residues. Germline CDR1 SQVTM, CDR2 ANQGSEA. Here the CDR3 reads CSVEGAVKNPYNEQFF.

This chain connects TRBV7-6 to TRBJ2-3; TCRdb lists TRBD1, though no DNA is available to test this call. CDR3 size: 16 residues. CDR1 SGHVS and CDR2 FNYEAQ come from the germline V gene. CDR3 protein: CASSLDRDQWIDTQYF.

The chain carries TRBV30 and TRBJ2-7; absent DNA, TCRdb's TRBD1 call cannot be checked. The CDR3 has 14 residues. Germline values: CDR1 GTSNPN, CDR2 SVGIG (reference sequence). CDR3 sequence reads: CAWSFTGIRYEQYF.